This entry lists 27 T cell receptor beta chains sequenced from one sample in a study of cytomegalovirus exposure and HLA in healthy donors. Vbeta (60) and Jbeta (13) primers were used in the PCR. TCRdb keeps only in-frame clones here, not all; method: immunoSEQ multiplex PCR. Found here are fewer than 120,000 clones, 65% to 80% of them singletons; the top ten hold approximately 5.6%. Material: PBMCs. These receptors all stem from a young man in good health and CMV-seropositive.

This clone was observed a single time. This chain joins TRBV19 and TRBJ1-5; D might be TRBD1 (5 bases). Germline lookup yields CDR1 LNHDA and CDR2 SQIVND (reference sequence). The CDR3 length is 15 residues. V was trimmed by 1 base and J by 6 bases, leaving 13 bases between them. CDR3 sequence reads: CASSIVGRDSQPQHF. Here the CDR3 DNA reads TGTGCCAGTAGTATAGTCGGCAGGGATAGTCAGCCCCAGCATTTT.

The V call is TRBV9, the J call TRBJ2-5; D uncertain. This CDR3 spans 14 amino acids. The germline V gene encodes CDR1 SGDLS and CDR2 YYNGEE. V was cut by 0 bases and J by 1 base, with 7 bases left in between. CDR3 nucleotide sequence: TGTGCCAGCAGCGTAGGAGGATCCCAAGAGACCCAGTACTTC. It codes for CASSVGGSQETQYF.

The chain couples TRBV19 to TRBJ1-5; 10 bases are shared with TRBD1. CDR1 LNHDA and CDR2 SQIVND come from the germline V gene (reference sequence). This CDR3 region has 20 residues. V shed 4 bases and J 0 bases; nucleotides not matched to a gene: 15. DNA of the CDR3: TGTGCCAGTAGTACCTTCCCCGGGACAGGGGACATATATAGCAATCAGCCCCAGCATTTT. It specifies CASSTFPGTGDIYSNQPQHF.

This chain joins TRBV11-2 and TRBJ2-7; 8 bases match TRBD2. V lost 1 base and J lost 6; bases outside the gene matches: 14. Germline V lookup: CDR1 SGHAT, CDR2 FQNNGV. The CDR3 sequence is 17 residues long. The CDR3 sequence: CASSLAQPGGGLREQYF. The CDR3 bases are TGTGCCAGCAGCTTAGCTCAACCGGGGGGGGGATTGCGCGAGCAGTACTTC.

The chain uses TRBV20-1 and TRBJ2-5, with D tentatively TRBD2 (6 bases). V gave up 7 bases and J gave up 4 bases, with 10 bases separating them. From germline, CDR1 is DFQATT and CDR2 SNEGSKA (reference sequence). This CDR3 region has 11 residues. CDR3 region: CSGGLPETQYF. CDR3 nucleotides: TGCAGTGGGGGACTCCCAGAGACCCAGTACTTC.

This clone has only a few counts. The J gene is TRBJ1-1, the V gene TRBV19; D may be TRBD1 (6 bases). Per the germline V gene, CDR1 is LNHDA and CDR2 is SQIVND (reference sequence). CDR3 length: 13 amino acids. Trimming stripped 2 bases from V and 7 bases from J, with 11 bases between. The CDR3 bases are TGTGCCAGTAGTATAATTGTGGGACATGAAGCTTTCTTT. This codes for CASSIIVGHEAFF.

The chain links TRBV5-6 to TRBJ1-4; D call uncertain. The CDR3 consists of 14 residues. V was pared by 4 bases and J by 0 bases, with 7 bases between. CDR1 SGHDT and CDR2 YYEEEE come from the germline V gene. The CDR3 sequence is CASSMGATNEKLFF. CDR3 sequence (DNA): TGTGCCAGCAGCATGGGAGCAACTAATGAAAAACTGTTTTTT.

The rearrangement joins TRBV7-6 to TRBJ2-7; D unresolved. The CDR3 runs to 14 residues. Trimming removed 2 bases from V and 5 bases from J, with 13 bases in between. From germline, CDR1 is SGHVS and CDR2 FNYEAQ. The chain's CDR3 is CASSLFSLVDEQYF. Here the CDR3 DNA reads TGTGCCAGCAGCTTATTCTCGCTAGTTGACGAGCAGTACTTC.

This clone is a singleton in its sample. The chain is built from TRBV7-8 and TRBJ1-2; 7 bases match TRBD1. V trimming: 5 bases; J trimming: 7 bases; junction bases outside the gene matches: 10. Germline-derived CDR1 and CDR2 are SGHVS and FQNEAQ. The CDR3 covers 14 residues. The DNA for the CDR3 is TGTGCCAGCAGCATGACAGGGTTGTTGGGTGGCTACACCTTC. Amino acid sequence: CASSMTGLLGGYTF.

The J gene is TRBJ2-2, the V gene TRBV9, with TRBD1 matching 8 bases. This CDR3 spans 16 amino acids. Germline trimming cut 3 bases from V and 3 bases from J; bases unmatched to any gene: 7. Germline V gene lookup returns CDR1 SGDLS and CDR2 YYNGEE. The chain's CDR3 is CASSASNRGDTGELFF. DNA for the CDR3: TGTGCCAGCAGCGCCAGTAACAGGGGGGACACCGGGGAGCTGTTTTTT. Drawing the rest from reference TRBV9 and TRBJ2-2, the complete variable domain is DSGVTQTPKHLITATGQRVTLRCSPRSGDLSVYWYQQSLDQGLQFLIQYYNGEERAKGNILERFSAQQFPDLHSELNLSSLELGDSALYFCASSASNRGDTGELFFGEGSRLTVL.

The J gene is TRBJ2-6, the V gene TRBV29-1; the match to TRBD1 covers 12 bases. The CDR3 is 16 amino acids. V was clipped by 4 bases and J by 2 bases; unmatched bases: 3. The germline CDR1 and CDR2 sequences are SQVTM and ANQGSEA. CDR3 region: CSVVWDRGPGANVLTF. In nucleotides, the CDR3 is TGCAGCGTTGTTTGGGACAGGGGGCCTGGGGCCAACGTCCTGACTTTC.

The table lists this clone with a count of one. J is TRBJ1-1 and V is TRBV5-1; 9 bases are a match to TRBD1. This CDR3 has 15 residues. J lost 3 bases, V lost 3 bases, and 6 bases had no gene match. CDR1 SGHRS and CDR2 YFSETQ come from the germline V gene. CDR3 in amino acids: CASSWGRQGDTEAFF. The CDR3 coding sequence is TGCGCCAGCAGCTGGGGGAGACAGGGGGACACTGAAGCTTTCTTT.

The chain links TRBV19 to TRBJ1-2; 8 bases line up with TRBD1. The CDR3 consists of 15 residues. V was pared by 6 bases and J by 5 bases, with 11 bases of the junction left unmatched. Germline V gene data show CDR1 as LNHDA and CDR2 as SQIVND (reference sequence). The CDR3 DNA sequence: TGTGCCAGTAGCCCACCGGGACAGGACATATATGGCTACACCTTC. Translated, it gives CASSPPGQDIYGYTF.

The V and J genes are TRBV11-2 and TRBJ1-3; D uncertain. The CDR3 totals 13 residues. The germline V and J ends were trimmed by 3 bases and 7 bases, with 10 bases remaining between them. CDR1 SGHAT and CDR2 FQNNGV come from the germline V gene. This chain's CDR3 is CASSFRFLNTIYF. The CDR3, as DNA: TGTGCCAGCAGCTTCAGGTTTCTGAACACCATATATTTT.

The rearrangement uses TRBV6-1 and TRBJ1-2; possibly TRBD1 for D (6 bases). Germline V gene sequence: CDR1 MNHNS, CDR2 SASEGT. V lost 2 bases, J lost 2 bases, and 9 bases lay in between. The CDR3 covers 14 residues. In nucleotides, the CDR3 is TGTGCCAGCAGTGAAAACAGGGAGAACTATGGCTACACCTTC. Translation gives CASSENRENYGYTF.

The chain links TRBV11-3 to TRBJ2-3; D remains ambiguous. Trimming took off 4 bases at V and 6 bases at J, with 5 bases between the two ends. The CDR3 totals 11 residues. The germline V gene has CDR1 SGHNT and CDR2 YENEEA. The CDR3 protein is CASSSADTQYF. CDR3 bases: TGTGCCAGCAGCTCAGCGGATACGCAGTATTTT.

The V gene is TRBV25-1, the J gene TRBJ2-1; D perhaps matches TRBD1 (6 bases). Germline-derived CDR1 and CDR2 are MGHDK and SYGVNS. Trimming stripped 4 bases from V and 6 bases from J, with 13 bases between. The CDR3 covers 14 residues. The chain's CDR3 is CASSARGRGNEQFF. DNA of the CDR3: TGTGCCAGCAGTGCTAGGGGGAGAGGCAATGAGCAGTTCTTC.

V is TRBV9 and J is TRBJ2-3; possible D gene TRBD2, 6 bases. Germline assignment: CDR1 SGDLS and CDR2 YYNGEE. V gave up 3 bases and J gave up 5 bases, with 16 bases separating them. The CDR3 is made up of 15 amino acids. The CDR3, as DNA: TGTGCCAGCAGCGACGGGACTCACGAGGGAGATACGCAGTATTTT. It codes for CASSDGTHEGDTQYF.

V and J are TRBV6-1 and TRBJ1-3, with 7 bases aligning to TRBD1. V shed 4 bases, J shed 4 bases, and the junction held 10 bases outside the gene matches. The CDR3 totals 16 residues. CDR1 is MNHNS, CDR2 SASEGT, per germline. The CDR3 is CASSAKTGTVGNTIYF. The CDR3 DNA follows: TGTGCCAGCAGTGCGAAGACCGGGACAGTAGGAAACACCATATATTTT.

V usage is TRBV18 and J usage is TRBJ1-1; a weak D match, TRBD1 (6 bases). V was clipped by 2 bases and J by 0 bases, with 16 bases between them. The CDR3 is made up of 17 amino acids. Germline CDR1 KGHSH, CDR2 LQKENI. The CDR3 DNA sequence: TGTGCCAGCTCACCAGAAGCAGGGGTAAGGGTGAACACTGAAGCTTTCTTT. This encodes CASSPEAGVRVNTEAFF. Combining the CDR3 with reference TRBV18 and TRBJ1-1 gives the whole variable domain NAGVMQNPRHLVRRRGQEARLRCSPMKGHSHVYWYRQLPEEGLKFMVYLQKENIIDESGMPKERFSAEFPKEGPSILRIQQVVRGDSAAYFCASSPEAGVRVNTEAFFGQGTRLTVV.

The rearrangement links TRBV11-1 to TRBJ2-5; a possible D gene is TRBD2 (5 bases). The germline V gene has CDR1 SGHAT and CDR2 FQDESV (reference sequence). The CDR3 covers 14 residues. V dropped 2 bases and J dropped 9 bases, with 16 bases sitting between them. Here the CDR3 DNA reads TGTGCCAGCAGCTTACGTCTCAGCTCCGGGGCCCAGTACTTC. Protein product: CASSLRLSSGAQYF.

CDR3 DNA: TGTGCCTGGAGTCACCGAGGTCGGGACAGGGGGCTTGGGGAGACCCAGTACTTC. Protein sequence: CAWSHRGRDRGLGETQYF. The chain links TRBV30 to TRBJ2-5, with 12 bases aligning to TRBD1. The CDR3 runs 18 residues. V shed 2 bases, J shed 5 bases, and the junction held 15 bases outside the gene matches. The germline V gene encodes CDR1 GTSNPN and CDR2 SVGIG (reference sequence).

This chain uses TRBV4-1 with TRBJ1-2, with 8 positions matching TRBD1. Trimming removed 2 bases from V and 4 bases from J; junction bases left unmatched: 6. Germline V lookup: CDR1 MGHRA, CDR2 YSYEKL. CDR3 length: 15 residues. DNA for the CDR3: TGCGCCAGCAGCCAACCCGGACAGGGTGTCTATGGCTACACCTTC. Residues: CASSQPGQGVYGYTF.

The rearrangement joins TRBV27 to TRBJ1-6; TRBD1 is a possible D gene (5 bases). V lost 0 bases to trimming and J lost 9 bases, with 12 bases between them. The CDR3 covers 15 residues. Germline V gene lookup returns CDR1 MNHEY and CDR2 SMNVEV (reference sequence). Written as DNA, the CDR3 is TGTGCCAGCAGTTTATCGAGGCAGGGTAGTTCACCCCTCCACTTT. As protein: CASSLSRQGSSPLHF.

The V call is TRBV29-1, the J call TRBJ2-3; 8 positions agree with TRBD1. CDR3 length: 15 residues. From germline, CDR1 is SQVTM and CDR2 ANQGSEA. Losses at the gene ends were 2 bases for V and 4 bases for J; bases not matched to a gene: 8. The CDR3, as DNA: TGCAGCGTTGAACCAGCCAGGGGGCGATCAGATACGCAGTATTTT. Amino acid sequence: CSVEPARGRSDTQYF.

The chain recombines TRBV7-3 with TRBJ2-7, with 11 bases that match TRBD1. This CDR3 region has 19 residues. Per germline, CDR1 SGHTA and CDR2 FQGTGA. V dropped 1 base and J dropped 0; count of bases not matched to a gene: 11. CDR3 protein: CASSLKVGQGAYSSYEQYF. CDR3 bases: TGTGCCAGCAGCTTAAAGGTCGGACAGGGGGCCTATAGCTCCTACGAGCAGTACTTC.

This chain joins TRBV7-2 and TRBJ2-1; possible D gene TRBD2, 7 bases. The V end was cut by 1 base, the J end by 10 bases, with 20 bases between. The CDR3 extends over 16 amino acids. The germline gives CDR1 SGHTA, CDR2 FQGNSA. CDR3 in amino acids: CASSLDGGGGIWEQFF. The CDR3 DNA follows: TGTGCCAGCAGCTTAGACGGCGGGGGCGGGATTTGGGAGCAGTTCTTC.